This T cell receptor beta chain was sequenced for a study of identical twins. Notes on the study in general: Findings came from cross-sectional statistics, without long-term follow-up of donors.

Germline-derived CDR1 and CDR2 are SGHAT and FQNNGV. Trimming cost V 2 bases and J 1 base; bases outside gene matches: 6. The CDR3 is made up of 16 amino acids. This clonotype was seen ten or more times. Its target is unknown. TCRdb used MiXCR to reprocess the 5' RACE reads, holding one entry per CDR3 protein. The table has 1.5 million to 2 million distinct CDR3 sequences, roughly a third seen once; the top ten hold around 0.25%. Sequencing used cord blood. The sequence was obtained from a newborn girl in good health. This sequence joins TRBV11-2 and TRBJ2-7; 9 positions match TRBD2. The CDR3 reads CASSLPLAGLSYEQYF. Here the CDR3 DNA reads TGTGCCAGCAGCTTACCCCTAGCGGGGTTATCCTACGAGCAGTACTTC.